This T cell receptor (beta chain) is drawn from a study of blood T cell repertoires in COVID-19 (TCRdb year 2020). Some background on the complete study: Collaborator samples came from the United States, Italy and Spain and covered acute and convalescent phases of COVID-19. The prospective study material was composed of cDNA or gDNA derived from T cells, B-cell-depleted T cells, or PBMCs. Subjects who had been exposed to COVID-19, were actively infected with it, or had recovered from it provided the deeply sampled blood TCRbeta repertoires that made up the dataset. The repertoires were released in a freely available public database meant as a resource for research on the immune response to SARS-CoV-2. Samples came from the ongoing ImmuneRACE study (first 160 participants) plus 1,254 subjects from 6 global collaborators. Sample metadata almost always included a de-identified subject ID, COVID-19 status, age in years and sex. HLA class I and class II types, where available, came from metadata supplied by the sample provider rather than from assay-based typing.

TCRbeta CDR3 regions were amplified from genomic DNA using the immunoSEQ Assay, a bias-controlled multiplex PCR. The source study handled its data this way. Nucleated cell counts per sample were estimated from amplification of reference gene primers within the assay. To quantify the absolute abundance of each unique TCRbeta CDR3 rearrangement, sequence reads were collapsed and filtered. For each sample, productive Simpson clonality was calculated by taking the square root of Simpson's diversity index across productive rearrangements. TCRdb limited this immuneACCESS table to in-frame rearrangements with V and J called. A share of clones is missing; checked studies link under half to unresolved V genes, and the rest is unexplained. Clone size and the V and J calls come from that table; the DNA yielded D and trimming. Counted in this sample were 100,000 to 150,000 clones; around 85% of them appeared once. The top ten hold under 3.5% of the sample.

One collaborating source in Seattle enrolled patients during active infection and followed them longitudinally through the course of disease. Collaborating institutions collected whole blood in K2EDTA tubes following their own protocols. For TCRbeta analysis, collaborators shipped samples as frozen whole blood, isolated PBMCs, or DNA extracted from either of those sample types. Concerning this clone itself: What this receptor recognizes is not known. No clone much larger than this one lies a single base away; base qualities are absent.

At the junction V is shortened by 2 bases and J by 4 bases, with 11 bases in between. Including the terminal cysteine and phenylalanine, the CDR3 comprises 14 residues. This entry keeps only the CDR3 DNA: 42 bases, framed from base 1. Via the germline V gene (reference sequence), CDR1 is LGHDT and CDR2 YNNKEL. Paper-wide results and their limitations: Clinical and demographic metadata were provided uncurated, with the amount varying by source and participant.

Sequencing used peripheral blood. The sequence was collected from a woman older than 75 with COVID-19, enrolled during active disease. The chain employs TRBV3-1 (or the pseudogene TRBV3-2) and TRBJ2-5; tentative D gene TRBD1, with 8 bases matching. The DNA sequence follows: TGTGCCAGCAGCCAAAACAGGGGGGGAGAGACCCAGTACTTC. This yields the protein CASSQNRGGETQYF.